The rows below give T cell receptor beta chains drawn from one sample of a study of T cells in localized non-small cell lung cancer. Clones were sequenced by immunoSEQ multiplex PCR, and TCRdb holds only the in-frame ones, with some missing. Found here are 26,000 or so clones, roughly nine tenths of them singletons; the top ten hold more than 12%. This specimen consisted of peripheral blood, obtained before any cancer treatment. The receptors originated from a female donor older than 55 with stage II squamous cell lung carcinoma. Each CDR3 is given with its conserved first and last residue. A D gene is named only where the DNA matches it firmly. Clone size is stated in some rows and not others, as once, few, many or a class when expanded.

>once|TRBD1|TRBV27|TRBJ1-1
CASNPQGAMNTEAFF
TGTGCCAGCAACCCCCAGGGGGCTATGAACACTGAAGCTTTCTTT
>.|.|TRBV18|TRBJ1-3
CASSPGANRNTIYF
TGTGCCAGCTCACCGGGGGCAAACCGAAACACCATATATTTT
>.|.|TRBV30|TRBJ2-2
CAWSVGQLTGELFF
TGTGCCTGGAGTGTCGGCCAGCTCACCGGGGAGCTGTTTTTT
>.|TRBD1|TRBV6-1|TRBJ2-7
CASSVEQGQGYEQYF
TGTGCCAGCAGTGTGGAACAGGGGCAGGGATACGAGCAGTACTTC
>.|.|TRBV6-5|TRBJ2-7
CASSYSRGHYEQYF
TGTGCCAGCAGTTACTCGAGGGGCCACTACGAGCAGTACTTC
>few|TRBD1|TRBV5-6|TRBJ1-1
CASSSKDRGSFFEAFF
TGTGCCAGCAGCTCCAAAGACAGGGGATCGTTTTTCGAAGCTTTCTTT
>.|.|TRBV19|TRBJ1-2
CASSIQGLGYTF
TGTGCCAGTAGTATCCAGGGTCTCGGCTACACCTTC
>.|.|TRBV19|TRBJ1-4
CASSPSGVEREKLFF
TGTGCCAGTAGCCCTTCGGGGGTGGAGCGTGAAAAACTGTTTTTT
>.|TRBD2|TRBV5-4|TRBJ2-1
CASSRGSSGGLDEQFF
TGTGCCAGCAGCCGGGGGTCCAGCGGGGGGTTGGATGAGCAGTTCTTC
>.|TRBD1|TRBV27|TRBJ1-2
CASSLGQGAYGYTF
TGTGCCAGCAGTTTGGGGCAGGGGGCCTATGGCTACACCTTC
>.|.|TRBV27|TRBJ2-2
CASSSGTGELFF
TGTGCCAGCAGTTCAGGTACCGGGGAGCTGTTTTTT
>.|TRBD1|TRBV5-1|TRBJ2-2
CASGSGGTGELFF
TGCGCCAGCGGTTCAGGGGGTACCGGGGAGCTGTTTTTT
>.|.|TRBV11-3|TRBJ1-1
CASSLDKVNTEAFF
TGTGCCAGCAGCTTAGATAAGGTGAACACTGAAGCTTTCTTT
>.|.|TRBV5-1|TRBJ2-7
CASSSRSGTEQYF
TGCGCCAGCAGCTCCAGGTCTGGTACCGAGCAGTACTTC
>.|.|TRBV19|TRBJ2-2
CASRNKGDTGELFF
TGTGCCAGCCGCAACAAAGGGGACACCGGGGAGCTGTTTTTT
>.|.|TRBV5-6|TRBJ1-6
CASSQYRGQRPLHSPLHF
TGTGCCAGCAGCCAATACCGGGGACAAAGGCCCCTCCATTCACCCCTCCACTTT
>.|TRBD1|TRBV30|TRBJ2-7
CAWSTGTGKVGPRF
TGTGCCTGGAGTACCGGGACAGGGAAGGTAGGACCCCGCTTC
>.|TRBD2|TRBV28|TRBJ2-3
CASSLPTSGRAKDTQYF
TGTGCCAGCAGTTTACCTACTAGCGGGAGGGCGAAAGATACGCAGTATTTT
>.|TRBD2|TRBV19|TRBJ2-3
CASRTGTTFTDTQYF
TGTGCCAGTAGAACCGGGACTACCTTCACAGATACGCAGTATTTT
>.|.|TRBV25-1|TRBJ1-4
CASSPPGTVYEKLFF
TGTGCCAGCAGTCCTCCCGGGACGGTATATGAAAAACTGTTTTTT
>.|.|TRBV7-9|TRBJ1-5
CASSLARGNGEPQHF
TGTGCCAGCAGCTTAGCTCGTGGGAATGGAGAGCCCCAGCATTTT
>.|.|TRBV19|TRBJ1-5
CASSGLNQPQHF
TGTGCCAGTAGCGGGCTCAATCAGCCCCAGCATTTT
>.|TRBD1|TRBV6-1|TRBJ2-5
CASSDSGTGGKETQYF
TGTGCCAGCAGTGATTCCGGGACAGGGGGGAAAGAGACCCAGTACTTC
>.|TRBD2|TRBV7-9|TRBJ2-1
CASSLGLAGFNEQFF
TGTGCCAGCAGCTTGGGACTAGCGGGGTTCAATGAGCAGTTCTTC
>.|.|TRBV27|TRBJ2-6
CASSLGRSGANVLTF
TGTGCCAGCAGTTTGGGCAGATCTGGGGCCAACGTCCTGACTTTC
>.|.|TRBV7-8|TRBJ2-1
CASRTTGTLSNEQFF
TGTGCCAGCAGGACCACCGGGACTCTATCCAATGAGCAGTTCTTC
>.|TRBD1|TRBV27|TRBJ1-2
CASRTGGYGYTF
TGTGCCAGCAGGACAGGGGGCTATGGCTACACCTTC
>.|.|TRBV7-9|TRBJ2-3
CASSLTQGPDTQYF
TGTGCCAGCAGCCTAACGCAAGGCCCAGATACGCAGTATTTT
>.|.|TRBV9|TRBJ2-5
CASSLGGGTLRYQETQYF
TGTGCCAGCAGCCTAGGGGGAGGGACCCTCAGGTACCAAGAGACCCAGTACTTC
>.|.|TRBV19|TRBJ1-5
CASSASGYSNQPQHF
TGTGCCAGTAGTGCCAGCGGGTATAGCAATCAGCCCCAGCATTTT
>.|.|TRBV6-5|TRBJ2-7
CASSRQVQDGYEQYF
TGTGCCAGCAGTCGACAGGTCCAAGACGGCTACGAGCAGTACTTC
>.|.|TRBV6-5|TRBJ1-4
CASSYGAHEKLFF
TGTGCCAGCAGTTACGGGGCCCATGAAAAACTGTTTTTT
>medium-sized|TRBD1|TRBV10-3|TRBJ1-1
CAISEGTDEAFF
TGTGCCATCAGCGAAGGGACAGATGAAGCTTTCTTT
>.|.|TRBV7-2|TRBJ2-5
CASSSQGGLETQYF
TGTGCCAGCAGCTCACAGGGAGGTTTGGAGACCCAGTACTTC
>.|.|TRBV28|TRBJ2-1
CASTGQNANEQFF
TGTGCCAGCACCGGACAGAACGCCAATGAGCAGTTCTTC
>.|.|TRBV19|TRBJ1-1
CASSRLLGGYTEAFF
TGTGCCAGTAGCCGTCTTCTAGGGGGTTACACTGAAGCTTTCTTT
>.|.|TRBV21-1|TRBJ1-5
CASSKVRDKNQPQHF
TGTGCCAGCAGCAAAGTCCGGGACAAGAATCAGCCCCAGCATTTT
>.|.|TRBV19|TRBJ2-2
CASTPLSLNTGELFF
TGTGCCAGTACCCCCCTAAGCTTAAACACCGGGGAGCTGTTTTTT
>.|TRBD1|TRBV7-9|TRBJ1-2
CASSNRDSNYTF
TGTGCCAGCAGCAACCGGGACAGTAATTACACCTTC
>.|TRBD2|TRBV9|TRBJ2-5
CASSVGRAKETQYF
TGTGCCAGCAGCGTTGGGAGGGCTAAAGAGACCCAGTACTTC
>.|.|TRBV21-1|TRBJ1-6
CASRYREGSPLHF
TGTGCCAGCAGATACAGGGAAGGGTCACCCCTCCACTTT
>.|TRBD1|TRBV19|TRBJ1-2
CASSLRQGHGYTF
TGTGCCAGTAGTCTTCGACAGGGGCATGGCTACACCTTC
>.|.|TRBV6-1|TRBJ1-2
CASTRPSYGYTF
TGTGCCAGCACAAGACCGAGCTATGGCTACACCTTC
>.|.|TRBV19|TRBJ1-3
CATATGRGNTIYF
TGTGCCACGGCGACGGGACGCGGAAACACCATATATTTT
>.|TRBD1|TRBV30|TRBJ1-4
CALTRGPVNEKLFF
TGTGCCTTAACCAGGGGGCCGGTTAATGAAAAACTGTTTTTT
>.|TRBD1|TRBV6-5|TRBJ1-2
CASGQGTANYGYTF
TGTGCCAGTGGACAGGGGACAGCTAACTATGGCTACACCTTC
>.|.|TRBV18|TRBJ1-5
CASSLNQGSNQPQHF
TGTGCCAGCTCCCTAAATCAGGGCAGCAATCAGCCCCAGCATTTT
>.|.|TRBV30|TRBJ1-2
CAWSVRREVGYTF
TGTGCCTGGAGTGTACGCAGGGAGGTCGGCTACACCTTC
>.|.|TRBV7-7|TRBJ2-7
CASSAGGQSYEQYF
TGTGCCAGCAGCGCCGGGGGACAGTCCTACGAGCAGTACTTC
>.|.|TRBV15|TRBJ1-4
CATSRNTPYWVNNEKLFF
TGTGCCACCAGCAGAAACACACCTTACTGGGTGAATAATGAAAAACTGTTTTTT
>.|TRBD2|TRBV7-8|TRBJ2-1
CASSPQPLAASYNEQFF
TGTGCCAGCAGCCCCCAGCCCCTAGCGGCTTCCTACAATGAGCAGTTCTTC
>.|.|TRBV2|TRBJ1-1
CASSRALGGTEAFF
TGTGCCAGCAGTCGGGCCCTTGGGGGCACTGAAGCTTTCTTT
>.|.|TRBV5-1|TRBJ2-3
CASSPGAVITDTQYF
TGCGCCAGCAGCCCGGGAGCGGTGATCACAGATACGCAGTATTTT
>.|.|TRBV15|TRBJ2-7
CATSSGLEPYEQYF
TGTGCCACCAGCTCAGGACTGGAGCCCTACGAGCAGTACTTC
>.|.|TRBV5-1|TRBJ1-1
CASSLVLRGMNTEAFF
TGCGCCAGCAGCTTGGTCCTCAGGGGAATGAACACTGAAGCTTTCTTT